The next 5 T cell receptor beta chains were all read from a single sample in a study of CD4+ T cells in melanoma (dated by TCRdb to 2022 to 2024). Receptors were amplified or captured by the immunoSEQ multiplex PCR assay. This is the immuneACCESS table as TCRdb keeps it, with only in-frame sequences that have V and J called. A part of the clones is gone; compared with another copy, unresolved V genes explain less than half, and the rest is unexplained. Counted in this sample were some 110,000 clones; 92% of them appeared once. The ten largest clones take up roughly 3.1% of the sample. Specimen: peripheral blood. The receptors come from a human donor with melanoma.

The CDR3 sequence is CASSYGQGVYEQYF. The CDR3 nucleotides are TGTGCCAGCAGTTACGGACAGGGGGTATACGAGCAGTACTTC. This chain uses TRBV6-6 with TRBJ2-7, with 10 bases lining up with TRBD1. The germline V gene has CDR1 MNHNY and CDR2 SVGAGI (reference sequence). The CDR3 is made up of 14 amino acids. J gave up 4 bases and V 2 bases, and 2 bases lay outside the gene matches.

The chain carries TRBV27 and TRBJ1-1; 8 nucleotides match TRBD1. The J segment lost 3 bases and the V segment lost 4 bases, leaving 10 bases of the junction unmatched. CDR1 MNHEY and CDR2 SMNVEV come from the germline V gene (reference sequence). The CDR3 covers 16 residues. DNA of the CDR3: TGTGCCAGCAGTTCGCCTCGACAGGGGAGATACACTGAAGCTTTCTTT. Translation gives CASSSPRQGRYTEAFF.

The rearrangement uses TRBV5-6 and TRBJ2-2; no clear D. The V gene lost 4 bases and the J gene lost 2 bases, with 9 bases spanning the gap. This CDR3 is built from 14 residues. Germline-derived CDR1 and CDR2 are SGHDT and YYEEEE. The CDR3 DNA is TGTGCCAGCAGCAGGCCGCTCAACACCGGGGAGCTGTTTTTT. Translation gives CASSRPLNTGELFF. The whole variable domain, filled in from reference TRBV5-6 and TRBJ2-2, reads DAGVTQSPTHLIKTRGQQVTLRCSPKSGHDTVSWYQQALGQGPQFIFQYYEEEERQRGNFPDRFSGHQFPNYSSELNVNALLLGDSALYLCASSRPLNTGELFFGEGSRLTVL.

This clone was counted a single time. V usage is TRBV5-6 and J usage is TRBJ1-4; no clear D. The CDR3 runs 12 residues. The germline V and J ends were trimmed by 1 base and 8 bases, with 6 bases remaining between them. Germline V CDR1 and CDR2: SGHDT, YYEEEE. The CDR3 region has the DNA TGTGCCAGCAGCTTGTCGCAGGAAAAACTGTTTTTT. This sequence encodes CASSLSQEKLFF.

The V gene is TRBV7-2, the J gene TRBJ2-5, with 15 bases lining up with TRBD2. Matching the DNA end better, TRBJ2-7 makes the J call doubtful. This CDR3 contains 14 residues. Germline CDR1 and CDR2: SGHTA and FQGNSA. CDR3 amino acids: CASRAGLAGGEQYF. The CDR3 DNA reads as TGTGCCAGCAGAGCGGGACTAGCGGGGGGCGAGCAGTACTTC.